The entry below describes one T cell receptor (beta chain). No antigen is known for it. The V gene's germline CDR1 is SQVTM and CDR2 ANQGSEA. CDR3 length: 13 residues. This entry is derived from a study of shared clonotypes between healthy human individuals. General study findings and limits: Non-shared clonotypes were found to have lower generation probabilities than the clonotypes that were shared by all four of the sorted-subset donors.

Assay used: immunoSEQ multiplex PCR; TCRdb lists only in-frame clones, some missing. The sample lists approximately 840,000 clones; 95% to 97% were seen once. CD45RO negativity and positive selection for CCR7 defined naive CD8 cells, a population that excluded terminally differentiated effector memory CD45RA+ cells. This rearrangement joins TRBV29-1 to TRBJ2-7; 9 bases align to TRBD1. This sequence originates from a man aged 25 to 45 in good health. The sequenced material came from naive CD8+ T cells sorted from blood. The CDR3 reads CSICPQGAREQYF. CDR3 bases: TGCAGTATTTGCCCACAGGGGGCAAGGGAGCAGTACTTC.